The 25 T cell receptor beta chains below all came from one sample that was sequenced in a study of molecular identifiers for immune sequencing clone quantification. TCRdb reanalysed the PCR reads using MiXCR and keeps one entry per CDR3 protein. The sample includes roughly 630,000 distinct CDR3 sequences, about 25% seen only once; the top ten take 0.78%. Sequencing used naive CD8+ T cells from blood, with Jurkat cell RNA spiked in. As for subset: FACS-sorted CD8+CD4-CCR7+CD45RA+ naive T cells. These receptor sequences come from a human donor in good health. Some libraries in this study had Jurkat cell RNA spiked in.

This clonotype occurred many times. The chain is built from TRBV27 and TRBJ2-3; D remains unclear. The CDR3 sequence is 13 residues long. V lost 0 bases to trimming and J lost 7 bases, with 8 bases between them. Germline CDR1 and CDR2: MNHEY and SMNVEV (reference sequence). Written as DNA, the CDR3 is TGTGCCAGCAGTTTATCGGCCCGGAATACGCAGTATTTT. Residues: CASSLSARNTQYF.

This clonotype was observed a few times. This may arise from a read error, as a much more abundant clone is one base away. This chain joins TRBV5-1 and TRBJ2-3; D may be TRBD2 (6 bases). V shed 0 bases and J shed 0 bases, with 11 bases lying between them. The CDR3 sequence is 16 residues long. Germline assignment: CDR1 SGHRS and CDR2 YFSETQ. The CDR3 DNA reads as TGCGCCAGCAGCTTGGCACCGGGGACTAGCACAGATACGCAGTATTTT. The encoded protein is CASSLAPGTSTDTQYF.

V usage is TRBV5-1 and J usage is TRBJ2-7; D may correspond to TRBD1 or TRBD2 (7 bases each). CDR1 and CDR2 (germline): SGHRS, YFSETQ. This CDR3 has 15 residues. V was cut by 1 base and J by 7 bases, with 18 bases left in between. CDR3: CASSLLQGGPREQYF. The CDR3 DNA follows: TGCGCCAGCAGCTTGCTTCAGGGGGGGCCGAGGGAGCAGTACTTC.

The chain combines TRBV6-2 or TRBV6-3 with TRBJ1-5; D is unresolved. There are 14 residues in the CDR3. Germline V gives CDR1 MNHEY, CDR2 SVGEGT. Trimming pared 4 bases from V and 4 bases from J, leaving 11 bases between. CDR3 loop: CASSSGSLNQPQHF. The CDR3 bases are TGTGCCAGCAGTTCCGGGTCCCTTAATCAGCCCCAGCATTTT.

This clonotype was counted a few times. The genes are TRBV15 and TRBJ2-2; unclear D gene. The V end lost 0 bases, the J end lost 1 base, and 9 bases lay between the germline ends. The V gene's germline CDR1 is LNHNV and CDR2 YYDKDF (reference sequence). This CDR3 contains 16 residues. In DNA, the CDR3 is TGTGCCACCAGCAGAGATTATGCAGGGAACACCGGGGAGCTGTTTTTT. It yields the protein CATSRDYAGNTGELFF. The full variable domain, completed using reference TRBV15 and TRBJ2-2, is DAMVIQNPRYQVTQFGKPVTLSCSQTLNHNVMYWYQQKSSQAPKLLFHYYDKDFNNEADTPDNFQSRRPNTSFCFLDIRSPGLGDTAMYLCATSRDYAGNTGELFFGEGSRLTVL.

Concerning this clonotype itself: Since no conserved phenylalanine or tryptophan closes the CDR3, a read error is the likely cause. This chain's CDR3 is CASSLDVSYEQYL. The CDR3 bases are TGTGCCAGCAGCTTAGATGTATCTTACGAGCAGTACCTC. The genes are TRBV11-3 and TRBJ2-7; no definite D call. Trimming removed 0 bases from V and 4 bases from J, with 7 bases in between. CDR1 and CDR2 (germline): SGHNT, YENEEA. The CDR3 sequence is 13 residues long.

This clonotype occurred a few times. The CDR3 sequence is CASLTKVQGVSYEQYF. The CDR3 DNA follows: TGTGCCAGCTTGACAAAGGTCCAGGGGGTCTCCTACGAGCAGTACTTC. The genes are TRBV28 and TRBJ2-7, with 7 positions matching TRBD1. CDR1 is MDHEN and CDR2 is SYDVKM in the germline V gene. The CDR3 covers 16 residues. The ends lost 8 bases at V and 0 bases at J; junction bases unmatched: 13. The entire variable domain, with the rest obtained from reference TRBV28 and TRBJ2-7, is as follows: DVKVTQSSRYLVKRTGEKVFLECVQDMDHENMFWYRQDPGLGLRLIYFSYDVKMKEKGDIPEGYSVSREKKERFSLILESASTNQTSMYLCASLTKVQGVSYEQYFGPGTRLTVT.

To note about this clonotype: This clone may be a read error of a much larger clone one base away. This chain uses TRBV4-2 with TRBJ1-1; no clear D gene. The V gene lost 1 base and the J gene lost 10 bases, with 7 bases spanning the gap. This CDR3 has 11 amino acids. Germline V CDR1 and CDR2: LGHNA, YNFKEQ. The CDR3 reads CASSQVDGAFF. CDR3 coding DNA: TGTGCCAGCAGCCAAGTCGATGGAGCTTTCTTT.

This clonotype was seen a single time. A read error may explain this, as a much larger clone is one base away. The CDR3 sequence is CASSSVSARGSSYEQYF. The CDR3 region has the DNA TGTGCCAGCAGCTCAGTGTCGGCCAGGGGGAGTTCCTACGAGCAGTACTTC. J is TRBJ2-7 and V is TRBV7-6; 7 bases are shared with TRBD1. CDR1 and CDR2 from the germline V gene are SGHVS and FNYEAQ. With V trimmed by 4 bases and J by 1 base, 13 bases remained unmatched. The CDR3 runs 17 residues.

This clonotype was counted ten times or more. The chain has TRBV14 and TRBJ2-3; D possibly corresponds to TRBD2 (5 bases). Germline V CDR1 and CDR2: SGHDN, FVKESK. CDR3 length: 13 amino acids. V dropped 4 bases and J dropped 6 bases, with 11 bases sitting between them. The CDR3 nucleotides read TGTGCCAGCAGCCCCCTAGCTGTGGATACGCAGTATTTT. This encodes CASSPLAVDTQYF.

The rearrangement links TRBV4-3 to TRBJ2-7, with D perhaps matching TRBD1 (5 bases). Per the germline V gene, CDR1 is LGHNA and CDR2 is YSLEER. V was pared by 2 bases and J by 3 bases, with 14 bases between. The CDR3 contains 15 residues. The CDR3 region has the DNA TGCGCCAGCAGCCAACGCCGGACAATGGTCTACGAGCAGTACTTC. Its translation: CASSQRRTMVYEQYF.

Note on this clonotype: In this CDR3 the conserved last residue, phenylalanine or tryptophan, is missing, so a read error is likely. The limits of the CDR3 on the DNA are not certain, so only TCRdb's listed CDR3 is given. This sequence joins TRBV7-3 and TRBJ1-1. The CDR3 is 14 residues long, ends included. CDR1 and CDR2 from the germline V gene are SGHTA and FQGTGA. This CDR3 is CASSLTASNTEAVV.

A few counts support this clonotype. The chain is built from TRBV6-2 or TRBV6-3 and TRBJ1-1; perhaps TRBD1 as D (5 bases). CDR3 length: 18 residues. V gave up 2 bases and J gave up 1 base, with 20 bases separating them. Per the germline V gene, CDR1 is MNHEY and CDR2 is SVGEGT. In DNA, the CDR3 is TGTGCCAGCAGTTACCCAACGGACAAGGTCGCTGGGAACACTGAAGCTTTCTTT. Encoded protein: CASSYPTDKVAGNTEAFF.

This clonotype was recorded many times. This chain joins TRBV7-2 and TRBJ2-4; D is possibly TRBD1 (5 bases). The CDR3 runs to 13 residues. V lost 1 base and J lost 6, with 7 bases in between. Germline lookup yields CDR1 SGHTA and CDR2 FQGNSA. CDR3 protein: CASSLGGRNIQYF. In nucleotides, the CDR3 is TGTGCCAGCAGCTTAGGGGGCAGAAACATTCAGTACTTC.

This clonotype was recorded a few times. The chain carries TRBV7-9 and TRBJ2-5; D gene unclear. The CDR3 has 12 residues. V lost 5 bases, J lost 7 bases, and 11 bases lay in between. Germline V gene lookup returns CDR1 SEHNR and CDR2 FQNEAQ (reference sequence). CDR3 in amino acids: CASSTTGVTQYF. DNA for the CDR3: TGTGCCAGCAGCACAACCGGAGTGACCCAGTACTTC.

The table lists this clonotype with a few counts. The V call is TRBV18, the J call TRBJ1-3; maybe TRBD1 (5 bases). V was pared by 0 bases and J by 0 bases, with 12 bases between. Germline CDR1 reads KGHSH; CDR2 reads LQKENI. The CDR3 spans 17 residues. The chain's CDR3 is CASSPPIGQISGNTIYF. The DNA of the CDR3 is TGTGCCAGCTCACCACCGATAGGACAAATCTCTGGAAACACCATATATTTT. Full variable domain (missing parts from reference TRBV18 and TRBJ1-3): NAGVMQNPRHLVRRRGQEARLRCSPMKGHSHVYWYRQLPEEGLKFMVYLQKENIIDESGMPKERFSAEFPKEGPSILRIQQVVRGDSAAYFCASSPPIGQISGNTIYFGEGSWLTVV.

The V gene is TRBV4-3, the J gene TRBJ2-2; the match to TRBD1 covers 7 bases. The CDR3 runs to 16 residues. The trim removed 5 bases at V and 4 bases at J, leaving 10 bases unmatched. The germline gives CDR1 LGHNA, CDR2 YSLEER. CDR3 region: CASSRQGRMTTGELFF. For the CDR3, the DNA is TGCGCCAGCAGCAGACAGGGTAGAATGACCACCGGGGAGCTGTTTTTT.

This clonotype was seen repeatedly, ten times or more. The rearrangement uses TRBV6-5 and TRBJ2-1; TRBD2 aligns across 7 bases. CDR1 and CDR2 (germline): MNHEY, SVGAGI. J gave up 5 bases and V 8 bases, and 6 bases lay outside the gene matches. This CDR3 region has 13 residues. CDR3 amino acids: CASGEGTDNEQFF. The CDR3, as DNA: TGTGCCAGCGGGGAGGGTACCGACAATGAGCAGTTCTTC.

V gene TRBV19 combines with J gene TRBJ2-1; a weak D match, TRBD1 (6 bases). The V end lost 1 base, the J end lost 3 bases, and 19 bases lay between the germline ends. Germline V gives CDR1 LNHDA, CDR2 SQIVND (reference sequence). The CDR3 is 18 residues long. CDR3: CASSIVSFGQLLYNEQFF. DNA for the CDR3: TGTGCCAGTAGTATAGTCAGTTTTGGACAGCTCCTCTACAATGAGCAGTTCTTC. The full variable domain, with the rest looked up from reference TRBV19 and TRBJ2-1, is DGGITQSPKYLFRKEGQNVTLSCEQNLNHDAMYWYRQDPGQGLRLIYYSQIVNDFQKGDIAEGYSVSREKKESFPLTVTSAQKNPTAFYLCASSIVSFGQLLYNEQFFGPGTRLTVL.

The rearrangement uses TRBV24-1 and TRBJ1-5; D unclear. This CDR3 is 18 amino acids long. Trimming cost V 0 bases and J 0 bases, with 14 bases left between them. CDR1 is KGHDR and CDR2 is SFDVKD in the germline V gene. As DNA, the CDR3 is TGTGCCACCAGTGATTTGCTTGGGCCAAGCCATAGCAATCAGCCCCAGCATTTT. The encoded protein is CATSDLLGPSHSNQPQHF.

Concerning this clonotype itself: A much more abundant neighbour one base away suggests this may be a read error. The chain couples TRBV6-6 to TRBJ1-4; D gene unclear. Germline V gene lookup returns CDR1 MNHNY and CDR2 SVGAGI (reference sequence). The CDR3 length is 15 residues. The germline V and J ends were trimmed by 6 bases and 6 bases, with 17 bases remaining between them. CDR3 residues: CASSRDWWQHEKLFF. The CDR3 region has the DNA TGTGCCAGCAGCAGAGACTGGTGGCAACATGAAAAACTGTTTTTT.

This clonotype was picked up many times. The chain combines TRBV6-6 with TRBJ2-2; a weak D match, TRBD1 (5 bases). The CDR3 contains 13 residues. CDR1 is MNHNY, CDR2 SVGAGI, per germline (reference sequence). Trimming pared 6 bases from V and 1 base from J, leaving 6 bases between. CDR3 DNA sequence: TGTGCCAGCAGGACAGTGAACACCGGGGAGCTGTTTTTT. This sequence encodes CASRTVNTGELFF.

This clonotype was detected many times. The rearrangement uses TRBV20-1 and TRBJ2-3; a weak D match, TRBD1 (5 bases). The CDR3 totals 16 residues. The V gene's germline CDR1 is DFQATT and CDR2 SNEGSKA (reference sequence). Trimming took off 0 bases at V and 1 base at J, with 14 bases between the two ends. The CDR3 DNA is TGCAGTGCTAGAGATGACGCGTTAGGGGGCACAGATACGCAGTATTTT. Protein sequence: CSARDDALGGTDTQYF.

Comment on this clonotype: A much larger clonotype is one base distant, so this may be a read error. J is TRBJ2-1 and V is TRBV7-2; D uncertain. The CDR3 totals 14 residues. Germline CDR1 SGHTA, CDR2 FQGNSA. Trimming left V 5 bases short and J 4 bases short, with 12 bases between. This CDR3 reads CASSPDPGYNEQFF. The DNA of the CDR3 is TGTGCCAGCAGCCCGGACCCCGGTTACAATGAGCAGTTCTTC.

For this clonotype: Since a much larger clone is just one base distant, this may be a read error. The chain links TRBV27 to TRBJ2-6; D is possibly TRBD2 (7 bases). The germline gives CDR1 MNHEY, CDR2 SMNVEV (reference sequence). The CDR3 is 15 amino acids. The CDR3 loop reads CASSLYGGGPNVQTF. The DNA of the CDR3 is TGTGCCAGCAGTTTATATGGGGGGGGCCCCAACGTCCAGACTTTC.